This T cell receptor beta chain was sequenced for a study of blood T cell repertoires in COVID-19. Turning to the study itself: The cDNA or gDNA used as material had been derived from T cells, B-cell-depleted T cells, or PBMCs.

The data were produced by immunoSEQ multiplex PCR, yet TCRdb's version contains in-frame clones alone and is incomplete. This sample has about 300,000 clones, with roughly 90% found just once. Per germline, CDR1 LGHNA and CDR2 YSLEER. With V trimmed by 3 bases and J by 2 bases, 4 bases remained unmatched. This CDR3 region has 16 residues. Assignment of participants to cohorts was predicated upon participant-reported clinical history. The chain couples TRBV4-3 to TRBJ2-1; 10 bases align to TRBD2. The sequence came from a woman aged 30 to 39 who had recovered from COVID-19. The sample comprised PBMCs or T cells enriched from blood (not recorded which). This chain's CDR3 is CASSQELAGTYNEQFF. CDR3 DNA: TGCGCCAGCAGCCAGGAACTAGCGGGGACCTACAATGAGCAGTTCTTC.